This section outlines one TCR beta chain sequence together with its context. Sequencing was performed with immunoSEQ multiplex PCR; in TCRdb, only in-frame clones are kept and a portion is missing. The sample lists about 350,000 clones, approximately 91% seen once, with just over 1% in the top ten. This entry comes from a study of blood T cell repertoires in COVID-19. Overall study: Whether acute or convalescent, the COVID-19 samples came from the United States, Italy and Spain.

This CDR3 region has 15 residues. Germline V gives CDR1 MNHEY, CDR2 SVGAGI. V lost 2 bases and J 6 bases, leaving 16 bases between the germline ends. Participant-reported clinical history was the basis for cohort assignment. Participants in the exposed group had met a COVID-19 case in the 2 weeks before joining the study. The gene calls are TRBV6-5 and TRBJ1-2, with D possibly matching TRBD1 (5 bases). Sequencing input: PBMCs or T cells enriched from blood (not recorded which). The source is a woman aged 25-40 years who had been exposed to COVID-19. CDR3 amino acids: CASSYRRQGGNGYTF. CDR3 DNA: TGTGCCAGCAGTTACCGGCGTCAGGGAGGAAATGGCTACACCTTC.